This T cell receptor (beta chain) was retrieved from a study of shared clonotypes between healthy human individuals. This table comes from immunoSEQ multiplex PCR, and its TCRdb copy is limited to in-frame clones, with some not included. The data contain more than 1,200,000 clones, approximately 98.5% of them singletons. Note on this clone: The same CDR3 is also encoded by other DNA sequences in this sample.

Trimming took off 0 bases at V and 1 base at J, with 0 bases between the two ends. Germline CDR1 KGHSH, CDR2 LQKENI. The CDR3 sequence is 12 residues long. This chain joins TRBV18 and TRBJ1-1; D is unclear. The sample was naive CD4+ T cells sorted from blood. Subset described: CD45RA+ positively selected. This TCR came from a man aged 25 to 45 in good health. The DNA for the CDR3 is TGTGCCAGCTCACCACCGAACACTGAAGCTTTCTTT. This sequence encodes CASSPPNTEAFF. Full variable domain (missing parts from reference TRBV18 and TRBJ1-1): NAGVMQNPRHLVRRRGQEARLRCSPMKGHSHVYWYRQLPEEGLKFMVYLQKENIIDESGMPKERFSAEFPKEGPSILRIQQVVRGDSAAYFCASSPPNTEAFFGQGTRLTVV.